Sequencing of this TCR beta chain was carried out in a study of blood T cell repertoires in COVID-19. Across the whole study: Samples taken during acute and convalescent COVID-19 were collected in the United States, Italy and Spain. The cDNA or gDNA used as material had been derived from T cells, B-cell-depleted T cells, or PBMCs.

Germline loops: CDR1 SEHNR, CDR2 FQNEAQ (reference sequence). Trimming cost V 5 bases and J 7 bases, with 15 bases left between them. The CDR3 covers 14 residues. Repertoires were generated with immunoSEQ multiplex PCR, while TCRdb's copy carries only in-frame clones and drops some. Among 65,000 to 80,000 clones, 87% were seen once, and the ten largest hold approximately 8%. The clonotype originates from a man aged 50-59 years with active COVID-19. Material: peripheral blood. The genes are TRBV7-9 and TRBJ1-3, with a tentative D call TRBD1 (6 bases). This chain's CDR3 is CASSPSDRNNTIYF. CDR3 DNA: TGTGCCAGCAGCCCTTCGGACAGAAACAACACCATATATTTT.